This T cell receptor (beta chain) emerged from a study of radiotherapy plus CTLA-4 blockade in lung cancer. The V gene end was trimmed by 0 bases and the J gene end by 1 base; junction bases not matched to a gene: 8. Looked up from germline, CDR1 is SGHRS and CDR2 is YFSETQ. The CDR3 loop spans 17 amino acids. The protocol was immunoSEQ multiplex PCR, while the TCRdb copy is restricted to in-frame clones and leaves out a portion. The table shows 65,000 to 90,000 clones, with around 86% occurring only once. Ipilimumab CTLA-4 blockade and focal radiation were given to patients with chemo-refractory metastatic non-small-cell lung cancer. Whole-study results and caveats: Subsequent to radiotherapy plus ipilimumab, tumor-derived TCR clones underwent expansion in blood.

Points on this clone: The antigen is unknown.

The rearrangement joins TRBV5-1 to TRBJ2-7; 9 nucleotides match TRBD2. The sequencing here drew on peripheral blood, taken from a patient treated with radiotherapy plus ipilimumab. The TCR sequence derives from a human donor with non-small cell lung cancer who had stable disease on radiotherapy plus ipilimumab. DNA of the CDR3: TGCGCCAGCAGCTTGGTTGGCGGGAGGGCCGGGTCCTACGAGCAGTACTTC. Protein sequence: CASSLVGGRAGSYEQYF.